The 29 T cell receptor beta chains below all came from one sample that was sequenced in a study of CD8+CD57+ T cells in acquired aplastic anemia. All patients picked for sequencing had shown, by flow cytometry, an expansion of CD8+CD57+ cells. CDR3 and TCR beta VDJ profiling relied on genomic DNA as the template. TCRdb reprocessed the reads with MiXCR, giving one entry per CDR3 protein. The table has about 150,000 distinct CDR3 sequences, roughly half seen once. The sample comprised sorted CD4+, CD8+, or CD8+CD57+ T cells (not recorded which) from PBMCs. These receptors were collected from a human donor with aplastic anemia.

The rearrangement uses TRBV20-1 and TRBJ2-5; 8 bases line up with TRBD1. The CDR3 sequence is 14 residues long. The germline V gene encodes CDR1 DFQATT and CDR2 SNEGSKA (reference sequence). V trimming: 6 bases; J trimming: 5 bases; junction bases outside the gene matches: 11. CDR3: CSARPDRERETQYF. DNA of the CDR3: TGCAGTGCGAGGCCGGACAGGGAACGGGAGACCCAGTACTTC.

The gene calls are TRBV7-2 and TRBJ2-5; no clear D. V was shortened by 5 bases and J by 4 bases, with 8 bases between the two germline ends. This CDR3 contains 12 residues. From germline, CDR1 is SGHTA and CDR2 FQGNSA. The CDR3 spells CASSRDGETQYF. For the CDR3, the DNA is TGTGCCAGCAGCCGAGACGGAGAGACCCAGTACTTC.

This rearrangement joins TRBV7-8 to TRBJ2-3, with 9 bases matching TRBD2. V trimming: 5 bases; J trimming: 5 bases; junction bases outside the gene matches: 8. Germline V CDR1 and CDR2: SGHVS, FQNEAQ. CDR3 length: 15 amino acids. The CDR3 spells CASSPQRGAIDTQYF. The CDR3 DNA is TGTGCCAGCAGCCCCCAGCGGGGGGCCATAGATACGCAGTATTTT.

The chain has TRBV2 and TRBJ1-1; D remains ambiguous. Germline V gives CDR1 SNHLY, CDR2 FYNNEI. V lost 6 bases and J 10 bases, leaving 9 bases between the germline ends. CDR3 size: 10 residues. The DNA for the CDR3 is TGTGCCAGCAGCCTCACCGGAGCTTTCTTT. Translated, it gives CASSLTGAFF. Combining the CDR3 with reference TRBV2 and TRBJ1-1 gives the whole variable domain EPEVTQTPSHQVTQMGQEVILRCVPISNHLYFYWYRQILGQKVEFLVSFYNNEISEKSEIFDDQFSVERPDGSNFTLKIRSTKLEDSAMYFCASSLTGAFFGQGTRLTVV.

This clonotype was seen more than once but under ten times. J is TRBJ2-4 and V is TRBV12-3 or TRBV12-4, with TRBD1 matching 7 bases. V lost 5 bases, J lost 1 base, and 11 bases stayed unmatched. The CDR3 has 17 amino acids. The CDR3 nucleotides read TGTGCCAGCAGTAGCAGCAGGGGGTCATCGGCCAAAAACATTCAGTACTTC. Translating it yields CASSSSRGSSAKNIQYF.

This clonotype was picked up a small number of times. A much bigger clone sits one base away, suggesting this may be a read error. As the CDR3 is not closed by the conserved phenylalanine or tryptophan, this likely results from a read error. The chain is built from TRBV6-1 and TRBJ2-7; D perhaps matches TRBD1 (6 bases). The CDR3 runs 12 residues. Germline V gives CDR1 MNHNS, CDR2 SASEGT. V lost 3 bases and J 7 bases, leaving 10 bases between the germline ends. The CDR3 loop reads CASSETGWEQYL. The CDR3 DNA follows: TGTGCCAGCAGTGAGACAGGTTGGGAGCAGTACCTC.

A few counts support this clonotype. It may be a read error: a sequence one base away is much more abundant. The conserved closing phenylalanine or tryptophan is absent in this CDR3, likely reflecting a read error. The chain has TRBV11-2 and TRBJ2-1; weak D call: TRBD2 (5 bases). There are 15 residues in the CDR3. Deletions cut 5 bases from V and 7 bases from J, with 18 bases between. Germline V lookup: CDR1 SGHAT, CDR2 FQNNGV. CDR3 nucleotide sequence: TGTGCCAGCAGCCACCGCTGGCTAGCTGGAAATGAGCAGTTCCTC. Protein: CASSHRWLAGNEQFL.

This chain connects TRBV6-1 to TRBJ1-1; no reliable D call. V was shortened by 8 bases and J by 11 bases, with 15 bases between the two germline ends. The CDR3 sequence is 11 residues long. Germline CDR1 reads MNHNS; CDR2 reads SASEGT. The CDR3 sequence: CASQAGRTAFF. The CDR3 DNA sequence: TGTGCCAGCCAAGCGGGGAGAACGGCTTTCTTT.

Comments on this clonotype: This may be a read error: a much more frequent sequence differs by one nucleotide. The conserved final phenylalanine or tryptophan is absent from the CDR3, which likely points to a read error. It is unclear where the CDR3 begins or ends on the DNA, so no DNA is shown, and the CDR3 is as TCRdb lists it. The CDR3: CASSFSRVGSPLYS. This chain connects TRBV7-8 to TRBJ1-6; TRBD1 was called by the table and not checked on the DNA. Germline V lookup: CDR1 SGHVS, CDR2 FQNEAQ. The CDR3 contains 14 residues when both ends are counted.

The genes are TRBV7-8 and TRBJ2-7, with TRBD1 as a possible D gene (6 bases). The V end was cut by 4 bases, the J end by 0 bases, with 13 bases between. The CDR3 consists of 15 residues. Germline CDR1 is SGHVS and CDR2 is FQNEAQ. The CDR3 sequence is CASSYRDTLSYEQYF. The CDR3 DNA reads TGTGCCAGCAGCTACCGGGACACACTCTCCTACGAGCAGTACTTC.

This clonotype came up many times. V gene TRBV4-1 combines with J gene TRBJ2-7; D is possibly TRBD2 (6 bases). V shed 1 base and J shed 5 bases, with 9 bases lying between them. The germline gives CDR1 MGHRA, CDR2 YSYEKL. The CDR3 is made up of 13 amino acids. CDR3 bases: TGCGCCAGCAGCCAAGTGGGGGGAGACGAGCAGTACTTC. Its translation is CASSQVGGDEQYF.

The table lists this clonotype with many counts. The V gene is TRBV5-4, the J gene TRBJ2-1; no clear D. This CDR3 is built from 12 residues. From germline, CDR1 is SGHNT and CDR2 YYREEE (reference sequence). V was pared by 1 base and J by 4 bases, with 3 bases between. This CDR3 reads CASSLRYNEQFF. Written as DNA, the CDR3 is TGTGCCAGCAGCTTGAGGTACAATGAGCAGTTCTTC. Full variable domain (missing parts from reference TRBV5-4 and TRBJ2-1): ETGVTQSPTHLIKTRGQQVTLRCSSQSGHNTVSWYQQALGQGPQFIFQYYREEENGRGNFPPRFSGLQFPNYSSELNVNALELDDSALYLCASSLRYNEQFFGPGTRLTVL.

The chain combines TRBV20-1 with TRBJ2-5; D perhaps matches TRBD1 (6 bases). With 0 bases removed from V and 6 bases from J, the gap between germline ends came to 11 bases. CDR3 size: 13 residues. CDR1 and CDR2 from the germline V gene are DFQATT and SNEGSKA (reference sequence). The CDR3 region is CSARDLGGQTQYF. In DNA, the CDR3 is TGCAGTGCTAGAGATCTAGGGGGACAGACCCAGTACTTC.

CDR3 region: CASSLAGRLLDEQYF. In nucleotides, the CDR3 is TGCGCCAGCAGCTTGGCAGGCAGACTATTGGACGAGCAGTACTTC. V usage is TRBV5-1 and J usage is TRBJ2-7; a possible D gene is TRBD2 (5 bases). Germline loops: CDR1 SGHRS, CDR2 YFSETQ. CDR3 length: 15 amino acids. V lost 0 bases and J 5 bases, leaving 15 bases between the germline ends. Full variable domain (missing parts from reference TRBV5-1 and TRBJ2-7): KAGVTQTPRYLIKTRGQQVTLSCSPISGHRSVSWYQQTPGQGLQFLFEYFSETQRNKGNFPGRFSGRQFSNSRSEMNVSTLELGDSALYLCASSLAGRLLDEQYFGPGTRLTVT.

This clonotype was detected many times. J is TRBJ2-5 and V is TRBV29-1, with D maybe TRBD2 (6 bases). This CDR3 has 13 amino acids. Germline V gene sequence: CDR1 SQVTM, CDR2 ANQGSEA. Trimming stripped 3 bases from V and 2 bases from J, with 10 bases between. The CDR3 here is CSVDVGGQETQYF. For the CDR3, the DNA is TGCAGCGTTGACGTGGGGGGTCAAGAGACCCAGTACTTC.

With respect to this clonotype: This could be a read error, since a much larger clone is one nucleotide away. This chain links TRBV2 with TRBJ1-1; TRBD1 aligns across 7 bases. After removal of 6 bases from V and 1 base from J, the junction contained 5 bases not matched to a gene. The CDR3 runs 14 residues. Germline V gene sequence: CDR1 SNHLY, CDR2 FYNNEI. The CDR3 DNA reads as TGTGCCAGCAGCTGCAGGGGGAAGAACACTGAAGCTTTCTTT. It is translated as CASSCRGKNTEAFF.

On this clonotype: This could be a read error, since a much larger clone is one nucleotide away. The chain links TRBV3-1 to TRBJ2-7, with 8 bases lining up with TRBD1. Germline CDR1 and CDR2: LGHDT and YNNKEL (reference sequence). The junction had 12 bases not matched to a gene; V was cut back by 5 bases and J by 6 bases. There are 15 residues in the CDR3. This CDR3 is CASSKDRDRDCEQYF. The CDR3 coding sequence is TGTGCCAGCAGCAAGGACAGGGACCGGGACTGCGAGCAGTACTTC.

This clonotype has just a few counts. This chain links TRBV10-3 with TRBJ2-3; D might be TRBD1 or TRBD2, each matching 7 bases. Trimming pared 6 bases from V and 3 bases from J, leaving 13 bases between. CDR3 length: 14 amino acids. From germline, CDR1 is ENHRY and CDR2 SYGVKD. The CDR3 coding sequence is TGTGCCATCAGGGCAGGGGGGGTTACAGATACGCAGTATTTT. Translating it yields CAIRAGGVTDTQYF.

V usage is TRBV4-1 and J usage is TRBJ2-7, with TRBD1 matching over 9 bases. The CDR3 contains 15 residues. Germline V lookup: CDR1 MGHRA, CDR2 YSYEKL. The J segment lost 7 bases and the V segment lost 0 bases, leaving 7 bases of the junction unmatched. CDR3 protein: CASSQDGDRAEEQYF. CDR3 DNA: TGCGCCAGCAGCCAAGATGGGGACAGGGCCGAAGAGCAGTACTTC.

The V gene is TRBV4-2, the J gene TRBJ1-2, with D uncertain. In germline, CDR1 is LGHNA, CDR2 YNFKEQ. There are 11 residues in the CDR3. V lost 1 base and J lost 7, with 4 bases in between. DNA for the CDR3: TGTGCCAGCAGCCAAGGTGGTGGCTACACCTTC. Encoded protein: CASSQGGGYTF.

On this clonotype itself: One junction end does not reproduce the germline sequence, and a read error may be involved. The chain combines TRBV12-3 or TRBV12-4 with TRBJ2-2, with D possibly TRBD2 on 7 matching bases. The CDR3 covers 16 residues. In DNA form, the CDR3 reads TGTGCCAGCAGTCCCCTTATGGGGGGGCCCTCCGGGGGGCTGTTTTTT. This codes for CASSPLMGGPSGGLFF.

The chain is built from TRBV7-2 and TRBJ2-7; a weak D match, TRBD2 (6 bases). Germline values: CDR1 SGHTA, CDR2 FQGNSA. V lost 3 bases and J lost 3, with 9 bases in between. CDR3 size: 13 residues. This chain's CDR3 is CASSFWRDYEQYF. The CDR3 bases are TGTGCCAGCAGCTTTTGGCGGGACTACGAGCAGTACTTC.

The sample holds a few counts of this clonotype. V gene TRBV7-2 combines with J gene TRBJ1-4; D possibly corresponds to TRBD1 (6 bases). Trimming cost V 10 bases and J 7 bases, with 16 bases left between them. The germline V gene has CDR1 SGHTA and CDR2 FQGNSA. The CDR3 is made up of 13 amino acids. CDR3 region: CATARGYGEKLFF. The CDR3 region has the DNA TGTGCCACCGCGAGGGGGTACGGTGAAAAACTGTTTTTT.

The chain employs TRBV27 and TRBJ1-1; D is uncertain. CDR3 length: 14 residues. In germline, CDR1 is MNHEY, CDR2 SMNVEV (reference sequence). The V gene lost 5 bases and the J gene lost 3 bases, with 13 bases spanning the gap. The CDR3 DNA is TGTGCCAGCAGTCCGCTCTCTGGGCACACTGAAGCTTTCTTT. This translates into CASSPLSGHTEAFF.

This clonotype was seen repeatedly, ten times or more. This chain uses TRBV19 with TRBJ1-2; D perhaps matches TRBD1 (5 bases). With 6 bases removed from V and 0 bases from J, the gap between germline ends came to 20 bases. Germline CDR1 LNHDA, CDR2 SQIVND (reference sequence). There are 17 residues in the CDR3. The CDR3 DNA sequence: TGTGCCAGTAGCTATCGCCCGACAGAAAAGACTAACTATGGCTACACCTTC. Translating gives CASSYRPTEKTNYGYTF.

The CDR3 DNA reads TGCGCCAGCAGCTTGGGGGCTAATGAAAAACTGTTTTTT. It is translated as CASSLGANEKLFF. This chain uses TRBV5-1 with TRBJ1-4; D is unclear. V lost 0 bases and J lost 3, with 3 bases in between. Germline loops: CDR1 SGHRS, CDR2 YFSETQ. This CDR3 has 13 amino acids. The entire variable domain, with the rest obtained from reference TRBV5-1 and TRBJ1-4, is as follows: KAGVTQTPRYLIKTRGQQVTLSCSPISGHRSVSWYQQTPGQGLQFLFEYFSETQRNKGNFPGRFSGRQFSNSRSEMNVSTLELGDSALYLCASSLGANEKLFFGSGTQLSVL.

The chain is built from TRBV2 and TRBJ1-5; the D is unclear. The CDR3 consists of 12 residues. Germline V gene lookup returns CDR1 SNHLY and CDR2 FYNNEI. Trimming took 4 bases from V and 5 from J, leaving 6 bases between them. The CDR3 spells CASSARDQPQHF. DNA of the CDR3: TGTGCCAGCAGTGCTAGAGATCAGCCCCAGCATTTT.

This clonotype has ten or more counts. The chain uses TRBV9 and TRBJ1-2; D remains ambiguous. Germline V gives CDR1 SGDLS, CDR2 YYNGEE. There are 10 residues in the CDR3. Trimming stripped 3 bases from V and 13 bases from J, with 10 bases between. CDR3 coding DNA: TGTGCCAGCAGCGCCCTACCGAGCACCTTC. The encoded protein is CASSALPSTF. The variable domain in full, with the rest retrieved from reference TRBV9 and TRBJ1-2, is DSGVTQTPKHLITATGQRVTLRCSPRSGDLSVYWYQQSLDQGLQFLIQYYNGEERAKGNILERFSAQQFPDLHSELNLSSLELGDSALYFCASSALPSTFGSGTRLTVV.

The sample holds many counts of this clonotype. V usage is TRBV7-3 and J usage is TRBJ2-5; D might be TRBD1 (7 bases). V lost 5 bases, J lost 2 bases, and 15 bases lay in between. CDR1 is SGHTA and CDR2 is FQGTGA in the germline V gene. The CDR3 extends over 15 amino acids. In nucleotides, the CDR3 is TGTGCCAGCAGCCGAGGGGGCGGGGAGCAAGAGACCCAGTACTTC. Residues: CASSRGGGEQETQYF.